This is a list of T cell receptor beta chains from one sample in a study of blood T cell repertoires in COVID-19. Assay: immunoSEQ multiplex PCR; the TCRdb copy retains only in-frame clones and omits some. Of approximately 62,000 clones listed, approximately 90% are singletons. The specimen sequenced was peripheral blood. The receptors were sampled from a man in his 60s with acute or convalescent COVID-19. Both conserved end residues are part of each CDR3. D genes are given only for firm matches. For some rows the clone size is stated as once, few or many, or as a class when expanded; others skip it.

16,NA,TRBV24-1,NA,TRBJ2-2,CATSDPGLMNTGELFF,TGTGCCACCAGTGATCCGGGACTTATGAACACCGGGGAGCTGTTTTTT
17,NA,TRBV7-2,NA,TRBJ1-3,CASSWSGTPSSGNTIYF,TGTGCCAGCAGCTGGTCCGGGACACCCAGCTCTGGAAACACCATATATTTT
15,TRBD1,TRBV27,NA,TRBJ1-2,CVSSSLLGQGQGYTF,TGTGTCAGCAGTTCTCTACTGGGACAGGGGCAGGGCTACACCTTC
14,NA,TRBV7-2,few,TRBJ2-7,CASSLLDVSYEQYF,TGTGCCAGCAGCCTACTAGACGTATCCTACGAGCAGTACTTC
15,TRBD1,TRBV4-1,NA,TRBJ1-2,CASSRGQGADYGYTF,TGCGCCAGCAGCCGAGGACAGGGGGCGGACTATGGCTACACCTTC
16,NA,TRBV4-3,NA,TRBJ2-2,CASSQDLGQSTGELFF,TGCGCCAGCAGCCAAGATTTAGGACAGTCCACCGGGGAGCTGTTTTTT
11,NA,TRBV20-1,NA,TRBJ2-7,CSARDSYEQYF,TGCAGTGCTCGGGACTCCTACGAGCAGTACTTC
14,NA,TRBV4-3,NA,TRBJ2-3,CASSHDSRTDTQYF,TGCGCCAGCAGCCACGACTCCCGAACAGATACGCAGTATTTT
14,NA,TRBV2,NA,TRBJ1-2,CASSEGRINYGYTF,TGTGCCAGCAGTGAAGGCAGGATTAACTATGGCTACACCTTC
14,NA,TRBV5-1,NA,TRBJ1-1,CASSFGGQNTEAFF,TGCGCCAGCAGCTTTGGGGGCCAGAACACTGAAGCTTTCTTT
13,TRBD1,TRBV19,NA,TRBJ1-5,CASSSQGNQPQHF,TGTGCCAGTAGTTCACAGGGGAATCAGCCCCAGCATTTT
16,NA,TRBV6-7,once,TRBJ1-3,CASTTVTPVSGNTIYF,TGTGCCAGCACCACCGTGACACCCGTCTCTGGAAACACCATATATTTT
15,TRBD2,TRBV19,few,TRBJ2-1,CASSLAGGWDNEQFF,TGTGCCAGTAGTCTAGCGGGAGGCTGGGACAATGAGCAGTTCTTC
15,TRBD2,TRBV6-5,NA,TRBJ2-2,CASSRGGQNTGELFF,TGTGCCAGCAGCCGCGGGGGGCAGAACACCGGGGAGCTGTTTTTT
16,NA,TRBV11-3,NA,TRBJ1-4,CASSPDRRGRDEKLFF,TGTGCCAGCAGCCCTGACCGGCGTGGCAGGGATGAAAAACTGTTTTTT
16,TRBD2,TRBV7-2,NA,TRBJ2-7,CASSRKRLAGTDEQYF,TGTGCCAGCAGCCGTAAGCGACTAGCGGGAACTGACGAGCAGTACTTC
12,NA,TRBV28,NA,TRBJ1-2,CASSSPRVGYTF,TGTGCCAGCAGCTCCCCCAGGGTTGGCTACACCTTC
15,TRBD1,TRBV6-5,NA,TRBJ1-2,CASSYNRGSLVGYTF,TGTGCCAGCAGTTACAACAGGGGGAGCCTCGTTGGCTACACCTTC
14,NA,TRBV11-1,NA,TRBJ1-6,CASSLGARSSPLHF,TGTGCCAGCAGCCTGGGGGCGCGAAGTTCACCCCTCCACTTT
14,TRBD1,TRBV12-5,NA,TRBJ1-2,CASGLEGTVSGYTF,TGTGCTAGTGGTTTGGAGGGGACAGTCTCCGGCTACACCTTC
13,TRBD1,TRBV5-6,NA,TRBJ1-2,CASSLQGVYGYTF,TGTGCCAGCAGCTTACAGGGGGTCTATGGCTACACCTTC
14,NA,TRBV29-1,NA,TRBJ1-5,CSAPWGICNQPQHF,TGCAGCGCCCCATGGGGCATATGCAATCAGCCCCAGCATTTT
15,NA,TRBV19,NA,TRBJ2-1,CASSTTRYQYNEQFF,TGTGCCAGTAGTACGACTCGATACCAGTACAATGAGCAGTTCTTC
16,NA,TRBV7-2,NA,TRBJ1-4,CASSLSDREPNEKLFF,TGTGCCAGCAGCTTATCAGACCGGGAACCTAATGAAAAACTGTTTTTT
17,NA,TRBV4-1,NA,TRBJ2-7,CASSQEYQGMVPYEQYF,TGCGCCAGCAGCCAAGAGTATCAGGGGATGGTCCCGTACGAGCAGTACTTC
16,NA,TRBV7-9,NA,TRBJ1-4,CASSSQGKGFNEKLFF,TGTGCCAGCAGCTCCCAGGGAAAGGGGTTTAATGAAAAACTGTTTTTT
15,TRBD2,TRBV27,NA,TRBJ2-1,CASSLGTSGVNEQFF,TGTGCCAGCAGTTTAGGCACTAGCGGGGTCAATGAGCAGTTCTTC
13,NA,TRBV28,NA,TRBJ1-2,CASSIQQPGSYTF,TGTGCCAGCAGTATCCAACAGCCGGGGAGCTACACCTTC
14,NA,TRBV28,NA,TRBJ1-1,CASKVGHSDTEAFF,TGTGCCAGCAAAGTGGGACATTCGGACACTGAAGCTTTCTTT
14,NA,TRBV6-5,NA,TRBJ1-2,CASSYSGGRNGYTF,TGTGCCAGCAGTTACTCGGGGGGTAGGAATGGCTACACCTTC